These 14 T cell receptor beta chains originate from one sample sequenced in a study of blood T cell repertoires in COVID-19. TCRdb keeps only in-frame clones here, not all; method: immunoSEQ multiplex PCR. Seen here are around 260,000 clones, around four fifths observed once, and the top ten hold 4.2%. Input material: peripheral blood. Receptors originate from a man in his sixties with acute or convalescent COVID-19.

The chain couples TRBV5-1 to TRBJ2-2; 9 nucleotides align to TRBD1. The CDR3 runs to 14 residues. V lost 1 base to trimming and J lost 7 bases; unmatched junction nucleotides: 2. Germline CDR1 is SGHRS and CDR2 is YFSETQ. The chain's CDR3 is CASSLTGGIGELFF. The CDR3 DNA reads as TGCGCCAGCAGCTTGACAGGGGGCATCGGGGAGCTGTTTTTT.

The rearrangement links TRBV11-2 to TRBJ1-6, with 9 bases lining up with TRBD1. V trimming: 6 bases; J trimming: 10 bases; junction bases outside the gene matches: 7. The CDR3 sequence is 14 residues long. Germline assignment: CDR1 SGHAT and CDR2 FQNNGV. In DNA, the CDR3 is TGTGCCAGCAGTTGGGACAGGGTTGGGTCACCCCTCCACTTT. Its protein product is CASSWDRVGSPLHF.

V and J are TRBV10-3 and TRBJ1-2, with 10 bases identical to TRBD1. The CDR3 runs 15 residues. Trimming took 10 bases from V and 2 from J; bases not matched to a gene: 10. Germline V gives CDR1 ENHRY, CDR2 SYGVKD. CDR3 protein: CATRGDRGLNYGYTF. In nucleotides, the CDR3 is TGTGCCACAAGGGGGGACAGGGGATTGAACTATGGCTACACCTTC.

The chain joins TRBV29-1 to TRBJ2-1; 8 positions agree with TRBD2. The CDR3 has 13 amino acids. Trimming took 7 bases from V and 4 from J; bases not matched to a gene: 6. Germline V CDR1 and CDR2: SQVTM, ANQGSEA. The CDR3 reads CSGREGSYNEQFF. DNA for the CDR3: TGCAGCGGCCGGGAGGGATCGTACAATGAGCAGTTCTTC.

The rearrangement uses TRBV28 and TRBJ1-5; 10 positions match TRBD1. V lost 3 bases to trimming and J lost 6 bases; unmatched junction nucleotides: 2. CDR3 length: 14 amino acids. Per germline, CDR1 MDHEN and CDR2 SYDVKM. The CDR3 reads CASSLGTGVQPQHF. The CDR3 nucleotides are TGTGCCAGCAGTTTGGGGACAGGGGTTCAGCCCCAGCATTTT.

CDR3 DNA sequence: TGCGCCAGCAGCCCAGCGGGGGCGGGCTACAATGAGCAGTTCTTC. This codes for CASSPAGAGYNEQFF. This rearrangement joins TRBV5-1 to TRBJ2-1; 8 nucleotides agree with TRBD2. The CDR3 totals 15 residues. The J segment lost 3 bases and the V segment lost 4 bases, leaving 6 bases of the junction unmatched. From germline, CDR1 is SGHRS and CDR2 YFSETQ.

This sequence joins TRBV5-8 and TRBJ2-1; no reliable D call. The ends were cut back, 0 bases at V and 0 bases at J, with 13 bases in the middle. This CDR3 is built from 17 residues. Germline lookup yields CDR1 SGHTS and CDR2 YDEGEE. The CDR3 reads CASSLAFLVSSYNEQFF. The CDR3 coding sequence is TGTGCCAGCAGCTTGGCCTTTTTAGTAAGCTCCTACAATGAGCAGTTCTTC.

V is TRBV28 and J is TRBJ2-7; possibly TRBD2 for D (5 bases). This CDR3 has 13 amino acids. Germline CDR1 and CDR2: MDHEN and SYDVKM. V lost 2 bases and J 3 bases, leaving 8 bases between the germline ends. The chain's CDR3 is CASSLSRDYEQYF. The CDR3 DNA sequence: TGTGCCAGCAGTTTAAGTCGGGACTACGAGCAGTACTTC.

The rearrangement joins TRBV5-1 to TRBJ2-6; no clear D. Deletions cut 1 base from V and 0 bases from J, with 11 bases between. Per the germline V gene, CDR1 is SGHRS and CDR2 is YFSETQ. This CDR3 has 17 residues. DNA for the CDR3: TGCGCCAGCAGCTTGAGGCAGGCGAGCTCTGGGGCCAACGTCCTGACTTTC. Translation: CASSLRQASSGANVLTF.

This clone was seen just once. J is TRBJ2-5 and V is TRBV5-1; 10 bases map to TRBD1. The CDR3 is 18 amino acids. CDR1 and CDR2 (germline): SGHRS, YFSETQ. V dropped 1 base and J dropped 2; count of bases not matched to a gene: 11. The CDR3 DNA sequence: TGCGCCAGCAGCTTGTCACGCACCGGGACAGGGGAGCAAGAGACCCAGTACTTC. It codes for CASSLSRTGTGEQETQYF.

This chain joins TRBV5-4 and TRBJ2-3; tentative D call: TRBD1 (5 bases). V was pared by 3 bases and J by 3 bases, with 8 bases between. Germline CDR1 and CDR2: SGHNT and YYREEE (reference sequence). CDR3 size: 13 residues. CDR3 region: CASSSQGTDTQYF. CDR3 in DNA: TGTGCCAGCAGCTCTCAGGGTACAGATACGCAGTATTTT.

This rearrangement joins TRBV7-6 to TRBJ2-3; possibly TRBD1 for D (5 bases). The V gene lost 1 base and the J gene lost 6 bases, with 14 bases spanning the gap. Germline-derived CDR1 and CDR2 are SGHVS and FNYEAQ. The length of the CDR3 is 15 residues. CDR3 protein: CASSLVTARLDTQYF. The CDR3 DNA sequence: TGTGCCAGCAGCTTAGTGACAGCCCGTTTGGATACGCAGTATTTT.

This clone occurred once. As DNA, the CDR3 is TGTGCTAGTGGTTCAACGTCAGGGCTCAATGAGCAGTTCTTC. Protein product: CASGSTSGLNEQFF. The chain uses TRBV12-5 and TRBJ2-1; D possibly corresponds to TRBD1 (5 bases). V gave up 4 bases and J gave up 6 bases, with 13 bases separating them. Germline V gene lookup returns CDR1 LGHNT and CDR2 FRNRAP. This CDR3 has 14 residues.

Note on this clone: One end of the junction varies from germline; a read error may be responsible. The chain uses TRBV24-1 and TRBJ2-3; 8 bases map to TRBD2. The CDR3 length is 14 residues. The germline CDR1 and CDR2 sequences are KGHDR and SFDVKD. The chain's CDR3 is CATSREGEPDTQYF. For the CDR3, the DNA is TGTGCTACCAGTCGGGAGGGGGAACCAGATACGCAGTATTTT.